The clone carrying this TCR beta chain was seen at least ten times. Germline V lookup: CDR1 DFQATT, CDR2 SNEGSKA (reference sequence). The V segment lost 6 bases and the J segment 7 bases; nucleotides outside the gene matches: 14. The CDR3 totals 16 residues. The sample is drawn from a study of blood T cells in healthy people across ages. Study summary: Through template switching, about one barcoded beta molecule was captured per two T cells, as measured in model experiments.

PCR was performed a second time for about 6 to 12 cycles using a sample-barcoded 5' primer and a J-beta primer mix. Tags on each cDNA molecule came from a template-switch adaptor with 12 random nucleotides. Each of the samples gave a minimum of 2.5 million paired-end reads that contained CDR3. TCRdb reanalysed the 5' RACE reads using MiXCR and keeps one entry per CDR3 protein. The profile shows 550,000 to 800,000 distinct CDR3 sequences, less than 40% of them singletons. Sequencing was done on a sample of blood. The clonotype originates from a woman aged 80 or over in good health. V usage is TRBV20-1 and J usage is TRBJ2-4; 11 bases align to TRBD1. The CDR3 loop is CSAPPTKDRGQNIQYF. The CDR3 nucleotides read TGCAGTGCCCCCCCCACAAAGGACAGGGGGCAGAACATTCAGTACTTC.